This T cell receptor (beta chain) comes out of a study of blood T cells in healthy people across ages (dated by TCRdb to between 2014 and 2017). In terms of the full investigation: In model experiments, template switching captured roughly one uniquely barcoded TCR beta cDNA molecule for every two T cells. The donors were split into four age groups: young (average about 16 years), middle-aged (about 40), aged (over 55) and long-lived (roughly 86). Using the same blood draw, the study looked at two additional independent replicas of 1 million unique cDNA reads for two donors, one aged 18 to 30 and the other aged 80 or older. To avoid experimental bias, donors of different ages were randomly spread across the sequencing lanes. To track age-related changes in TCR beta repertoire diversity, the study relied on deep sequencing normalized with unique cDNA molecular identifiers. What the authors observed across the whole study: A strong correlation was found between observed TCR beta diversity and the percentage of naive T cells measured by flow cytometry. Estimates of total diversity from one million sequenced T cells were regarded as lower bounds and underestimates. Observed TCR beta diversity per million T cells fell roughly linearly with age, and a significant reduction was already apparent by age approximately 40. Because profiling used bulk unsorted PBMCs, naive and antigen-experienced compartments could not be compared conclusively. Donor CMV infection status was unknown, potentially confounding age-related changes in expanded clonotypes. Compared with the aged group, the long-lived group had more naive CD4+ T cells, fewer expanded clones and increased TCR diversity, a pattern suggesting age selection.

In the case of this clonotype: It has no known antigen specificity. Base quality data are lacking; no much larger clone is found one base away.

Systemically healthy Caucasian individuals from Russia, approximately 39 in total and aged roughly 6 to 100 years, were included as donors. Each donor gave roughly 11 milliliters of peripheral blood, drawn into EDTA-treated Vacutainer tubes. Ficoll-Paque density-gradient centrifugation was used to isolate PBMCs, with at least 6.5 million obtained per sample. Total RNA was extracted from PBMCs with Trizol reagent, with at least 6 micrograms obtained per sample. Naive CD45RAhigh/CD27high T cell percentages were measured by flow cytometry on a PBMC aliquot from every donor. Receptor libraries were prepared by 5' RACE. The sequencing machine was an Illumina HiSeq 2500. The second PCR ran for about 6 to 11 cycles and used a J-beta primer mix along with a sample-barcoded 5' primer. Each TCR beta cDNA molecule received a unique molecular identifier from a template-switch 5' adaptor carrying 12 random nucleotides. At least 2.5 million CDR3-containing paired-end reads were obtained from each sample. First-strand cDNA was synthesized from all RNA with the Mint cDNA synthesis kit, primed by a TRBC-specific oligonucleotide. After uracil-DNA glycosylase treatment, a first 18-cycle PCR used universal primers M1SS and BC2_uni_R on all cDNA. For the original study's pipeline: Normalization of each sample was performed by random selection of 1 million high-quality reads, each carrying a distinct molecular identifier. Reads with shared molecular identifiers were discarded instead of being binned into consensus sequences. CDR3 identification, clonotype clustering and error correction used MiTCR with a Q25 quality threshold and the strictest error-elimination algorithm. A nonparametric unseen species model using Euler transformation provided a lower-bound estimate of total TCR beta diversity. TCRdb ran its own pipeline on the public reads, namely fastp trimming at Q25 and MiXCR clone calling, and kept in-frame beta chains. Merged by CDR3 protein, the rows form single entries marked with the most common genes and DNA. Here the V and J calls rest on TCRdb's processing, not on the authors' analysis. The sample records about 1,500,000 distinct CDR3 sequences, 28% of which are singletons. Together, the top ten hold roughly 8.2% of the sample.

Between the V and J ends, shortened by 0 bases and 5 bases respectively, the junction contains 11 bases. The CDR3 contains 15 residues, cysteine and phenylalanine counted. Only the CDR3 DNA is retained, 45 bases long and in frame from the first base. According to the germline V gene, CDR1 reads SGDLS and CDR2 reads YYNGEE. Sequencing used blood. Recombination linked TRBV9 to TRBJ2-2; TRBD1 might be the D gene, on 5 matching bases. The clonotype was recovered from a woman aged 25 to 45 in good health. This receptor has the CDR3 CASSVGAGFTGELFF. DNA sequence: TGTGCCAGCAGCGTAGGGGCAGGGTTTACCGGGGAGCTGTTTTTT.